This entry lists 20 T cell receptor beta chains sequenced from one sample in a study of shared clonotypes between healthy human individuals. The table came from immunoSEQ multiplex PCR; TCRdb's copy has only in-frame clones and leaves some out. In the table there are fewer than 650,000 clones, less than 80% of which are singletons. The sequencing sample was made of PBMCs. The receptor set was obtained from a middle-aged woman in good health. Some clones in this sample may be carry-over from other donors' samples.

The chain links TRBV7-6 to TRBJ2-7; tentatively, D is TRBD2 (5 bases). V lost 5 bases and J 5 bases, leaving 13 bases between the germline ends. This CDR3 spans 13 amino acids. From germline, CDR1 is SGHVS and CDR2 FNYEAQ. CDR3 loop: CASSRFFGDEQYF. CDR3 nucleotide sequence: TGTGCCAGCAGCCGCTTCTTCGGGGACGAGCAGTACTTC.

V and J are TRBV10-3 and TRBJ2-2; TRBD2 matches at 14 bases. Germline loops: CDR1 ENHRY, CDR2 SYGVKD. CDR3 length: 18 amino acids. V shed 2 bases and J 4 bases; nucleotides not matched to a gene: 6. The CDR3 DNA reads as TGTGCCATCAGTGAGCTGGGACTAGCGGGAGAAGGCACCGGGGAGCTGTTTTTT. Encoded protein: CAISELGLAGEGTGELFF.

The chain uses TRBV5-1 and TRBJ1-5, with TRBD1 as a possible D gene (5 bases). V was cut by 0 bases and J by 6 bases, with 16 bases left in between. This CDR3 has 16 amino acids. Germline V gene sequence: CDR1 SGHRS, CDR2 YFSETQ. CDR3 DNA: TGCGCCAGCAGCTTGGAAGGGCTGGGGGTAGGTCAGCCCCAGCATTTT. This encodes CASSLEGLGVGQPQHF.

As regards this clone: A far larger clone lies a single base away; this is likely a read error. The CDR3: CASTTAQTNAGELFF. CDR3 nucleotides: TGTGCCAGCACCACCGCACAGACCAACGCCGGGGAGCTGTTTTTT. The J gene is TRBJ2-2, the V gene TRBV6-6; no clear D. Trimming pared 7 bases from V and 6 bases from J, leaving 18 bases between. The CDR3 is 15 residues long. Germline V gives CDR1 MNHNY, CDR2 SVGAGI (reference sequence).

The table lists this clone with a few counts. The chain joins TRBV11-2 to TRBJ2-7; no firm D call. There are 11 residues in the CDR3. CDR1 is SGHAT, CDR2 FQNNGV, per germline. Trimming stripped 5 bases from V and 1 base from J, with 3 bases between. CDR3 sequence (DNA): TGTGCCAGCAGCCGTTCCTACGAGCAGTACTTC. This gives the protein CASSRSYEQYF.

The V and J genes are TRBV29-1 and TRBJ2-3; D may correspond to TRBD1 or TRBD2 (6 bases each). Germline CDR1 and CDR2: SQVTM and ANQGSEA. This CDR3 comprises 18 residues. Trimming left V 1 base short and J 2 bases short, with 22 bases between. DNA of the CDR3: TGCAGCGTTGAAGTAGTTGGGGGGCAGTTGAGGATCACAGATACGCAGTATTTT. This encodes CSVEVVGGQLRITDTQYF.

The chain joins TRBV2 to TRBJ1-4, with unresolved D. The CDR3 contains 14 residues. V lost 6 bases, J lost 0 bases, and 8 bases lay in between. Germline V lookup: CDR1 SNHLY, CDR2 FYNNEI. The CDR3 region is CASRGRATNEKLFF. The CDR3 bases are TGTGCCAGCAGGGGCCGCGCAACTAATGAAAAACTGTTTTTT.

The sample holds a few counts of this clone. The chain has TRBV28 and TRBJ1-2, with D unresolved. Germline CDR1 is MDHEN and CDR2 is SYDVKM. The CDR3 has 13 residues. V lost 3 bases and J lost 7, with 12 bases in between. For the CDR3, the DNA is TGTGCCAGCAGTTTTTACGGGATAGCTGGCTACACCTTC. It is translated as CASSFYGIAGYTF.

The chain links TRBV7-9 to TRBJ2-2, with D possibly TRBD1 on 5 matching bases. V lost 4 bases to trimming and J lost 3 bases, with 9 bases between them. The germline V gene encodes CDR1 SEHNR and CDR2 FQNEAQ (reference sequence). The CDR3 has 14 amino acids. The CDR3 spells CASSSDSYTGELFF. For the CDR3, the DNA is TGTGCCAGCAGCTCAGACAGTTACACCGGGGAGCTGTTTTTT.

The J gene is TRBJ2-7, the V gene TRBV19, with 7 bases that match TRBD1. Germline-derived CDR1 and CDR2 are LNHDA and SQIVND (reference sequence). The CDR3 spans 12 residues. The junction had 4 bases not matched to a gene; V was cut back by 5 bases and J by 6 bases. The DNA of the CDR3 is TGTGCCAGTAGTGTAGCAGGGGGCGAGCAGTACTTC. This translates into CASSVAGGEQYF.

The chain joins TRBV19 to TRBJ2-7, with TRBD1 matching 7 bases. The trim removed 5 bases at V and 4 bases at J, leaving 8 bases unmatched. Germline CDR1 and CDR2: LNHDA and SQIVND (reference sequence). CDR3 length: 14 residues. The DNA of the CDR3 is TGTGCCAGTAGTCCGACAGGGTTAACGTACGAGCAGTACTTC. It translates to CASSPTGLTYEQYF.

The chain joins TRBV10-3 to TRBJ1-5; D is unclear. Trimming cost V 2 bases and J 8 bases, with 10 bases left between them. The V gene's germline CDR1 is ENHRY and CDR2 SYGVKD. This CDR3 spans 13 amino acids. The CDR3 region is CAISEHLQEPQHF. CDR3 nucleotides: TGTGCCATCAGTGAGCACCTCCAGGAGCCCCAGCATTTT.

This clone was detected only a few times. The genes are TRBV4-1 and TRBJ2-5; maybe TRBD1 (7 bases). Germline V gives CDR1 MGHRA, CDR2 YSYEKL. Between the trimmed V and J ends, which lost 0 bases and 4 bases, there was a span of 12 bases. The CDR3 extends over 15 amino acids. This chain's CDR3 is CASSQEQGEVETQYF. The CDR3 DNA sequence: TGCGCCAGCAGCCAAGAGCAGGGGGAGGTAGAGACCCAGTACTTC.

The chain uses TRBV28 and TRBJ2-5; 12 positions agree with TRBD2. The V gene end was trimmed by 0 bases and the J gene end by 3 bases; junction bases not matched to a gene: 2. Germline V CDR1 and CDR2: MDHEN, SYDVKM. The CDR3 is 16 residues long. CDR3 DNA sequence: TGTGCCAGCAGTTTATGGACTAGCGGGAGTAAAGAGACCCAGTACTTC. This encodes CASSLWTSGSKETQYF.

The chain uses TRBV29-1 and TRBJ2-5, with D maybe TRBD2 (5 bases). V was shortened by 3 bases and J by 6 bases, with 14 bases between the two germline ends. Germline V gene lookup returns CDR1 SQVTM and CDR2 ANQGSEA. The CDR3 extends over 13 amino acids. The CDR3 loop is CSVESRNGKTQYF. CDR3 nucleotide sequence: TGCAGCGTTGAGTCTAGGAACGGGAAGACCCAGTACTTC.

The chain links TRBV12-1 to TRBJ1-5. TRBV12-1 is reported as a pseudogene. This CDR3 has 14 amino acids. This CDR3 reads CASRPINHNQPQHF. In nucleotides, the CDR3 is TGTGCCAGCAGACCCATAAATCACAATCAGCCCCAGCATTTT.

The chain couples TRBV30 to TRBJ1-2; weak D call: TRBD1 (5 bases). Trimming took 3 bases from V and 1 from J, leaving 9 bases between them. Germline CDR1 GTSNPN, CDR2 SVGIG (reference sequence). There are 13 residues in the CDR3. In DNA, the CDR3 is TGTGCCTGGAGGGCAGGGATTAACTATGGCTACACCTTC. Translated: CAWRAGINYGYTF.

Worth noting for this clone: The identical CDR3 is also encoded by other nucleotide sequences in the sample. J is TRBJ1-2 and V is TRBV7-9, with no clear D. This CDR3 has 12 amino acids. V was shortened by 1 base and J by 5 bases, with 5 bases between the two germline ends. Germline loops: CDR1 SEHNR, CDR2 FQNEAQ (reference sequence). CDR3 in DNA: TGTGCCAGCAGCTTAGTGGGGTATGGCTACACCTTC. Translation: CASSLVGYGYTF.

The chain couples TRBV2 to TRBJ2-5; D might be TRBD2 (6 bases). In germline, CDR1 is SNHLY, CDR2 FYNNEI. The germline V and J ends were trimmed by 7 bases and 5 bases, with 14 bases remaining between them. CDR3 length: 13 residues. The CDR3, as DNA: TGTGCCAGCACAGAACGGGAGCCGGAGACCCAGTACTTC. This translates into CASTEREPETQYF.

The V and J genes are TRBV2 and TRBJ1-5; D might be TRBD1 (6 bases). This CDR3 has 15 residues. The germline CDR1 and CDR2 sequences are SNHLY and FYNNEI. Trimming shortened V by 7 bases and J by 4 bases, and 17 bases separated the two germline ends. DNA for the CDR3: TGTGCCAGCACCTTAAGACAGGTCACAAATCAGCCCCAGCATTTT. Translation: CASTLRQVTNQPQHF.